This T cell receptor beta chain was retrieved from a study of blood T cell repertoires in COVID-19. Across the whole study: From T cells, B-cell-depleted T cells, or PBMCs came the material, which was cDNA or gDNA.

Some clones are missing from TCRdb's copy, which holds only in-frame ones; the method was immunoSEQ multiplex PCR. The table lists around 78,000 clones, less than 95% of them singletons. Losses at the gene ends were 7 bases for V and 9 bases for J; bases not matched to a gene: 10. This CDR3 comprises 15 residues. The germline gives CDR1 MDHEN, CDR2 SYDVKM. Input material: peripheral blood. The clonotype originates from a woman aged 50 to 60 in a cohort sampled during active COVID-19. This chain connects TRBV28 to TRBJ2-1; 12 nucleotides align to TRBD2. DNA of the CDR3: TGTGCCAGCACCCCTGGGGCTAGCGGGAGGGCTGAGCAGTTCTTC. Translating gives CASTPGASGRAEQFF.